The source of this TCR beta chain is a study of cytomegalovirus exposure and HLA in healthy donors. Whole-study context: According to later analysis, the same platform produced the 130 or so validation and several hundred first-cohort repertoires. Findings of the study overall: A few CMV-associated chains were confirmed in vitro to be specific for CMV antigens. TCR beta chains numbering roughly 150 were designated cytomegalovirus-associated.

The CDR3 is 17 residues long. Germline assignment: CDR1 MNHEY and CDR2 SMNVEV (reference sequence). V dropped 8 bases and J dropped 5; count of bases not matched to a gene: 13. Turning to this clone: Its matching antigen is unknown.

The data were produced by immunoSEQ multiplex PCR, yet TCRdb's version contains in-frame clones alone and is incomplete. The sample contains about 71,000 clones, 85% to 95% of which appear only once. Separate from the roughly 700-subject first cohort was the roughly 130-subject validation cohort, to which the donors belonged. The receptor comes from a man younger than 30 in good health and CMV-seropositive. The sample was PBMCs. This chain uses TRBV27 with TRBJ2-2, with 11 bases aligning to TRBD2. The CDR3 region is CASRTGTSGSRTGELFF. The DNA for the CDR3 is TGTGCCAGCCGCACCGGCACTAGCGGGAGCCGGACCGGGGAGCTGTTTTTT.